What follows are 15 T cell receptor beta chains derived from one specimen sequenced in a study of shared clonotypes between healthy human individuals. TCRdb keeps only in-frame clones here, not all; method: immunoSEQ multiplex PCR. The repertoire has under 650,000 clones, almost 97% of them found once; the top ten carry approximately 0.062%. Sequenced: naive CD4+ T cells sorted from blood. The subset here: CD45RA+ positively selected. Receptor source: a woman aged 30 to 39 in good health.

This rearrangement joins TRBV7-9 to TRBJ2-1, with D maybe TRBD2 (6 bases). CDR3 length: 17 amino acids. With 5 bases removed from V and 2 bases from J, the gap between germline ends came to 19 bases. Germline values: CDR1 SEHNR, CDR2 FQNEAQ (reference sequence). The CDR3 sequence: CASSKGGSAEAYNEQFF. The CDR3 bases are TGTGCCAGCAGCAAAGGAGGGTCGGCGGAGGCCTACAATGAGCAGTTCTTC. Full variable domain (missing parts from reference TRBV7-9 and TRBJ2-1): DTGVSQNPRHKITKRGQNVTFRCDPISEHNRLYWYRQTLGQGPEFLTYFQNEAQLEKSRLLSDRFSAERPKGSFSTLEIQRTEQGDSAMYLCASSKGGSAEAYNEQFFGPGTRLTVL.

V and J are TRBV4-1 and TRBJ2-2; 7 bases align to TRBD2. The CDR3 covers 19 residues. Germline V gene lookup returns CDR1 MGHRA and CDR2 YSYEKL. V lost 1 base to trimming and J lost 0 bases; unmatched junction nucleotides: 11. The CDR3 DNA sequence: TGCGCCAGCAGCCAAGTTTCGAGCGGGACTCACCCGAACACCGGGGAGCTGTTTTTT. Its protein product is CASSQVSSGTHPNTGELFF.

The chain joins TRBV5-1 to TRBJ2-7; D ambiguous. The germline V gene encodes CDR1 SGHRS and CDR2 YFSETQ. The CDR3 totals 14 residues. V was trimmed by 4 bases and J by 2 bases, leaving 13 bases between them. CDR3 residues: CASSPAQFAYEQYF. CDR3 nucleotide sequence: TGCGCCAGCAGCCCCGCCCAGTTCGCCTACGAGCAGTACTTC.

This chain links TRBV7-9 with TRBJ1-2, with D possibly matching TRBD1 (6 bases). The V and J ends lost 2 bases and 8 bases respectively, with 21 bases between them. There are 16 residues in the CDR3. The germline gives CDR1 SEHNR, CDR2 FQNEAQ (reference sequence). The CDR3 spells CASSLIGPSGGRGYTF. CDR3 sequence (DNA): TGTGCCAGCAGCTTAATTGGCCCTTCTGGGGGCCGGGGCTACACCTTC.

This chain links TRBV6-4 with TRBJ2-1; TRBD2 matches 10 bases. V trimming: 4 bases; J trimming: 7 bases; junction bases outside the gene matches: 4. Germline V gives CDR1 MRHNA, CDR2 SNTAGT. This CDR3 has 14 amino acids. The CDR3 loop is CASSVEREGNEQFF. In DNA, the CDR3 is TGTGCCAGCAGTGTTGAGCGGGAGGGTAATGAGCAGTTCTTC.

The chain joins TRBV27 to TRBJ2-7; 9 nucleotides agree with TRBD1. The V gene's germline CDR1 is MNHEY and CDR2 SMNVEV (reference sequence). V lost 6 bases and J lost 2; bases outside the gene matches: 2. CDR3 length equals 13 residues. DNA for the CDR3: TGTGCCAGCAGCGGACAGGGGCCCTACGAGCAGTACTTC. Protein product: CASSGQGPYEQYF.

The DNA for the CDR3 is TGTGCCAGCAGCTTAGAGCGGGTGAACACTGAAGCTTTCTTT. It codes for CASSLERVNTEAFF. V and J are TRBV7-8 and TRBJ1-1; D is unresolved. This CDR3 comprises 14 residues. Trimming pared 1 base from V and 0 bases from J, leaving 6 bases between. CDR1 and CDR2 (germline): SGHVS, FQNEAQ.

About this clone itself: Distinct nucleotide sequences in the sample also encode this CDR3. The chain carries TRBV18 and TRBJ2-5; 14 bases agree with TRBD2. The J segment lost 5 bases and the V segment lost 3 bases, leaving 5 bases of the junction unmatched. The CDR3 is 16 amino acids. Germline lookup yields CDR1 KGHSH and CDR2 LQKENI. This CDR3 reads CASSPGLAGVRETQYF. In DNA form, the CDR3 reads TGTGCCAGCTCACCGGGACTAGCGGGAGTTCGTGAGACCCAGTACTTC.

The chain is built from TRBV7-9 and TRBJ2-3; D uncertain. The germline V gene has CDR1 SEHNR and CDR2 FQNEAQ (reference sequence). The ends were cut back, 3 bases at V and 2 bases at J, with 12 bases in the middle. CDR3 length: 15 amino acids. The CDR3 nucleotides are TGTGCCAGCAGCTTCTTAGGACCGAACACAGATACGCAGTATTTT. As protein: CASSFLGPNTDTQYF.

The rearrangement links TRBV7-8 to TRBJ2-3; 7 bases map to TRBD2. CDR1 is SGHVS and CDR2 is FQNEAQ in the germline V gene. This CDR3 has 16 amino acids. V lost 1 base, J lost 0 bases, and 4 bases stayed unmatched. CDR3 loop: CASSLVTSRSTDTQYF. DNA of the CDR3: TGTGCCAGCAGCTTAGTGACTAGCAGAAGCACAGATACGCAGTATTTT. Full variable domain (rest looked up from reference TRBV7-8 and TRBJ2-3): GAGVSQSPRYKVAKRGQDVALRCDPISGHVSLFWYQQALGQGPEFLTYFQNEAQLDKSGLPSDRFFAERPEGSVSTLKIQRTQQEDSAVYLCASSLVTSRSTDTQYFGPGTRLTVL.

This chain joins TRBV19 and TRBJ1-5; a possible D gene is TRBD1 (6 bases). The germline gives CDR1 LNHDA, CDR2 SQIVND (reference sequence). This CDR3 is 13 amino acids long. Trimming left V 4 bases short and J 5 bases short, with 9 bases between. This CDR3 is CASSRGQYQPQHF. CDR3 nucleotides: TGTGCCAGTAGTAGAGGACAGTATCAGCCCCAGCATTTT.

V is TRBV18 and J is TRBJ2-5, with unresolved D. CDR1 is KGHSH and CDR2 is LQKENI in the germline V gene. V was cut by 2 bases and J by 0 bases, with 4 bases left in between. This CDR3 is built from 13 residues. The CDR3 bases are TGTGCCAGCTCACCAGACTACCAAGAGACCCAGTACTTC. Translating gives CASSPDYQETQYF.

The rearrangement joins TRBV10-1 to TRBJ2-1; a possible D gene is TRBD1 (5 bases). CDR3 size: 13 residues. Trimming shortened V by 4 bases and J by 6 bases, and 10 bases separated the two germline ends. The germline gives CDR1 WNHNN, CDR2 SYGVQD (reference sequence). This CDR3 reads CASSVGHPNEQFF. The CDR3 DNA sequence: TGCGCCAGCAGTGTAGGACATCCCAATGAGCAGTTCTTC.

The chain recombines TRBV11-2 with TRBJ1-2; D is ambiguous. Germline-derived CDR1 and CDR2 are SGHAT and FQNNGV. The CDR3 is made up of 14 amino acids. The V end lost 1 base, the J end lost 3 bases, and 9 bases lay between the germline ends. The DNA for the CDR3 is TGTGCCAGCAGCTTAGGGCAAAGGGACTATGGCTACACCTTC. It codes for CASSLGQRDYGYTF.

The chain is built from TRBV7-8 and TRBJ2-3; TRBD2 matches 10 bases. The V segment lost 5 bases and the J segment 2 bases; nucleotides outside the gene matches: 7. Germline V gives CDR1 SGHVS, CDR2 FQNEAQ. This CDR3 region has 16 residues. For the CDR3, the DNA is TGTGCCAGCAGCCGCCTGGGGACTAGCGCCACAGATACGCAGTATTTT. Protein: CASSRLGTSATDTQYF.